The source of this T cell receptor (beta chain) is a study of T-cell reconstitution after alpha-beta-depleted transplantation in children. Study results and caveats: Newly produced T cells mostly provided counts and TCRbeta diversity after one year, as hyperexpanded clones declined. Diversity of TCRbeta at day 60 was high in some patients, arising from surviving recipient T cells and thymic progenitors. Expanded graft clones numbering several hundred reportedly gave rise to alpha-beta T cells about two months after transplant.

V shed 2 bases, J shed 3 bases, and the junction held 1 base outside the gene matches. This CDR3 has 15 amino acids. CDR1 SNHLY and CDR2 FYNNEI come from the germline V gene. As to this clonotype: Its antigen is as yet unknown.

Preparing the TCRbeta library involved the use of unique molecular identifiers. TCRdb called the PCR reads again in MiXCR, with one record for every CDR3 protein. Of hundreds of thousands of distinct CDR3 sequences listed, roughly 25% were seen once; the top ten hold about 4.8%. The receptor was isolated from a female patient aged 2-10 years who had a stem cell transplant for congenital amegakaryocytic thrombocytopenia, so the T cells may come from the graft donor. This specimen consisted of PBMCs, mostly from graft donor cells, obtained 360 days after TCRalphabeta/CD19-depleted stem cell transplant. The chain recombines TRBV2 with TRBJ2-1; TRBD2 aligns across 10 bases. The CDR3 reads CASSEQRGGYNEQFF. In nucleotides, the CDR3 is TGTGCCAGCAGTGAACAGCGGGGGGGCTACAATGAGCAGTTCTTC.